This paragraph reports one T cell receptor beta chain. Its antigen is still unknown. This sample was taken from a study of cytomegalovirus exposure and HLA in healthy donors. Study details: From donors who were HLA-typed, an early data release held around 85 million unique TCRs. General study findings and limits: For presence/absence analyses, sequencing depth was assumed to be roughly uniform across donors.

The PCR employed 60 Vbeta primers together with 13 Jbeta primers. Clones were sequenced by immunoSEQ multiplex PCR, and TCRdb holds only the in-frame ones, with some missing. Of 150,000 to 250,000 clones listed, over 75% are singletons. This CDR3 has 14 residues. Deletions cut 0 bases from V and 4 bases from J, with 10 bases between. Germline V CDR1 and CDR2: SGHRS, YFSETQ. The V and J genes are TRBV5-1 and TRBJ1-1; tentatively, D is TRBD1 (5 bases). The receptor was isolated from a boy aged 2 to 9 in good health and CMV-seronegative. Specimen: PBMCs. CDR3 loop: CASSLEAGGTEAFF. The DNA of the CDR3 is TGCGCCAGCAGCTTGGAGGCGGGGGGCACTGAAGCTTTCTTT.